This TCR beta chain was observed in a study of metastatic and nonmetastatic thyroid tumors. Study conclusions and caveats: Significantly higher TCR beta diversity was reportedly seen in malignant thyroid tumors than benign nodules, in blood and tumor.

Trimming took off 4 bases at V and 0 bases at J, with 9 bases between the two ends. The CDR3 extends over 14 amino acids. Germline V CDR1 and CDR2: MNHNS, SASEGT. As processed by the authors: Construction of a distant-metastasis classifier for papillary thyroid cancer relied on CDR3 differences across clinicopathological groups. Through MiXCR, TCRdb re-clonotyped the PCR reads. The V and J calls come from TCRdb's annotation, not from the publication. The sample contains around 26,000 clones, roughly 20% of which appear only once. Each patient came to thyroid surgery without any prior treatment (of any kind). The table lists this clone with a few counts. No antigen is known for it.

Sequences were obtained from adjacent normal tissue. The V gene is TRBV6-1, the J gene TRBJ1-1, with D perhaps TRBD1 (5 bases). This sequence was found in a female donor with papillary thyroid cancer or a benign thyroid nodule (not recorded which). Some clones in this sample may be carry-over from other donors' samples. The CDR3 DNA sequence: TGTGCCAGCAGTGGACAGCCTGTGAACACTGAAGCTTTCTTT. Its protein product is CASSGQPVNTEAFF.